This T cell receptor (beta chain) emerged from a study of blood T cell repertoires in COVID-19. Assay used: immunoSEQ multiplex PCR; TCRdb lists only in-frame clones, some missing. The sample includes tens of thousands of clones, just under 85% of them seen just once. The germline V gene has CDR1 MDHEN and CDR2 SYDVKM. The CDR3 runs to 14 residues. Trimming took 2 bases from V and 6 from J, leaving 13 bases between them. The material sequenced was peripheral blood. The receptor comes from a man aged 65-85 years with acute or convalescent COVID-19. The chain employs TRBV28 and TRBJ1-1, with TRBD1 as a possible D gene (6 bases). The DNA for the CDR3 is TGTGCCAGCAGTTTAAGCGGGGGGGCCGCTGAAGCTTTCTTT. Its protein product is CASSLSGGAAEAFF.